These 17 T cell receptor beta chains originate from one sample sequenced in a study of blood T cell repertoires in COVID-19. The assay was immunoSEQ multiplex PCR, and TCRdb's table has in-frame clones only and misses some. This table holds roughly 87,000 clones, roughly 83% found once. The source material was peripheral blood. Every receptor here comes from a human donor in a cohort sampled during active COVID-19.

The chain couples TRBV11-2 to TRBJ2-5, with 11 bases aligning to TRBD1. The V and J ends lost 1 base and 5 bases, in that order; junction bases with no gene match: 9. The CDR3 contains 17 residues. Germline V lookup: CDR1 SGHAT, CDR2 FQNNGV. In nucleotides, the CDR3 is TGTGCCAGCAGCTTAGGAGTGGGACAGGGGGTTGGGGAGACCCAGTACTTC. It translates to CASSLGVGQGVGETQYF.

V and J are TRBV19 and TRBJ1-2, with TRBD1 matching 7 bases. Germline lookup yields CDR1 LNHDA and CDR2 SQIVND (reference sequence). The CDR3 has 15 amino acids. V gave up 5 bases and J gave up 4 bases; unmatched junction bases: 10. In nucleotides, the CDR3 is TGTGCCAGTAGTCTACCGACAGGGAACGCCTATGGCTACACCTTC. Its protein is CASSLPTGNAYGYTF.

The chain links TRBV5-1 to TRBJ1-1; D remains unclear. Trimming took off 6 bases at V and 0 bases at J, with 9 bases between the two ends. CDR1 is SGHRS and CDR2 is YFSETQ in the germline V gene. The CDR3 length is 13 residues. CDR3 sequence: CASTSFLNTEAFF. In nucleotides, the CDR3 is TGCGCCAGCACAAGCTTCTTGAACACTGAAGCTTTCTTT.

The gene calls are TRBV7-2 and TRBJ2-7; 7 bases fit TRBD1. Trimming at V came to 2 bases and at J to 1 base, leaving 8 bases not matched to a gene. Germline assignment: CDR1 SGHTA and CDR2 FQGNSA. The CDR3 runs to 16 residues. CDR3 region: CASSLIDRAESYEQYF. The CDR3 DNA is TGTGCCAGCAGCTTAATCGACAGGGCAGAGTCCTACGAGCAGTACTTC.

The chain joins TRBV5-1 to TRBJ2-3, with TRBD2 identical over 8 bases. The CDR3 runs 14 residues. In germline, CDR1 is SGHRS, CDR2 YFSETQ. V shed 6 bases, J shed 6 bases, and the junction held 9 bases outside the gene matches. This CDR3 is CASTQTGGRDTQYF. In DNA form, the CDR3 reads TGCGCCAGCACCCAGACTGGCGGGAGGGATACGCAGTATTTT.

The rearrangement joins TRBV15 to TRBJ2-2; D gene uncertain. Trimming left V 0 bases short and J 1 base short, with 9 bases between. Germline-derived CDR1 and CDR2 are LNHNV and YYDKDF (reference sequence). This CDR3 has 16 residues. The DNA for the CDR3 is TGTGCCACCAGCAGAGAAAGTACGGGGAACACCGGGGAGCTGTTTTTT. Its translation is CATSRESTGNTGELFF.

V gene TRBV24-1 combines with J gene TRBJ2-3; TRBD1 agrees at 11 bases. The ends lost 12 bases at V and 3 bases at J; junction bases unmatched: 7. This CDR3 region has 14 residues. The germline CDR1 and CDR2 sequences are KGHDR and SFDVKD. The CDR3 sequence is CAASGTGGTDTQYF. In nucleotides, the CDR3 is TGTGCCGCATCCGGGACAGGGGGTACAGATACGCAGTATTTT.

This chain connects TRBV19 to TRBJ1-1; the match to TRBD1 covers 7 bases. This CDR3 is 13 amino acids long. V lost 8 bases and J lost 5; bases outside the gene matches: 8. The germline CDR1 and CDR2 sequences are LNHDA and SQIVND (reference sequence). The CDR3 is CASYRQGGTEAFF. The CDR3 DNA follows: TGTGCCAGTTACCGACAGGGAGGAACTGAAGCTTTCTTT.

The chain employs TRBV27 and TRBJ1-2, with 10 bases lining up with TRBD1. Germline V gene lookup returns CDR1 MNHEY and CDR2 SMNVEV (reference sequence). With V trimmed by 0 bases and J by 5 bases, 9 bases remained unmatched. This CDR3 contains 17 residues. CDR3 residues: CASSLSSQTGGLYGYTF. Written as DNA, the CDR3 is TGTGCCAGCAGTTTATCGAGCCAGACAGGGGGCTTATATGGCTACACCTTC.

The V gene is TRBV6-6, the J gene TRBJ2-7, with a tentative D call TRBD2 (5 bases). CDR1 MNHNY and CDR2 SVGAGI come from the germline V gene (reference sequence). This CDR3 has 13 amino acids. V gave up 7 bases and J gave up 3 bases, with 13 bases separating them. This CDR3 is CASNSGARYEQYF. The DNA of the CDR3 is TGTGCCAGCAACAGCGGTGCCCGCTACGAGCAGTACTTC.

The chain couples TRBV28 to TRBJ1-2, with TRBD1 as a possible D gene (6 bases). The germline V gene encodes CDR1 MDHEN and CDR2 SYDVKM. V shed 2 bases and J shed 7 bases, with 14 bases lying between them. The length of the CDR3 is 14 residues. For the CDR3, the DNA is TGTGCCAGCAGTTTAAGCCGCAGGGGCCGTGGCTACACCTTC. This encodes CASSLSRRGRGYTF.

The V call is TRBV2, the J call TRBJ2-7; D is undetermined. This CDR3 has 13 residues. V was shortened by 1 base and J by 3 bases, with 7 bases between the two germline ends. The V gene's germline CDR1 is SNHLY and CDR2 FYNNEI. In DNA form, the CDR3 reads TGTGCCAGCAGTGAAGGACAATTCTACGAGCAGTACTTC. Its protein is CASSEGQFYEQYF.

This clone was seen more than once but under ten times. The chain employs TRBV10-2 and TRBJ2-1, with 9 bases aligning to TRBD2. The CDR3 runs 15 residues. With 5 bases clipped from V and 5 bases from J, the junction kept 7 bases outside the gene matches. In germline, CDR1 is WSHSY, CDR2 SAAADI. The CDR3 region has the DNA TGCGCCAGCAGTCCCGGGCGGGGGGGAAACAATGAGCAGTTCTTC. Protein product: CASSPGRGGNNEQFF.

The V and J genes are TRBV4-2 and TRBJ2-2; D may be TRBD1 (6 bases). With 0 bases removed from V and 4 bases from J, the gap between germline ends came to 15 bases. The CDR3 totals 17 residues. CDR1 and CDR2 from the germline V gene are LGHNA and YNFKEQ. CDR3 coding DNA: TGTGCCAGCAGCCAAGATCGAGGGACATCGGGCACCGGGGAGCTGTTTTTT. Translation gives CASSQDRGTSGTGELFF.

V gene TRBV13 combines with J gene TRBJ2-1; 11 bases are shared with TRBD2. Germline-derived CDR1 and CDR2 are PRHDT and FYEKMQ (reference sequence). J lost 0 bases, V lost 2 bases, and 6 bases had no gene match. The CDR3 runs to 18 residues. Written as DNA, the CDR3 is TGTGCCAGCAGCTTAACTAGCGGGGGCGGGAGCTCCTACAATGAGCAGTTCTTC. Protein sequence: CASSLTSGGGSSYNEQFF.

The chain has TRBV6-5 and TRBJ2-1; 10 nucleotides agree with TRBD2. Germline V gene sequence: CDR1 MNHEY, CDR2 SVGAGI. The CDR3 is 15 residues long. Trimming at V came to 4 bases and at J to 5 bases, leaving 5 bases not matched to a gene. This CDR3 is CASSSVAGGDNEQFF. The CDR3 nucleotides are TGTGCCAGCAGTTCCGTAGCGGGGGGTGACAATGAGCAGTTCTTC.

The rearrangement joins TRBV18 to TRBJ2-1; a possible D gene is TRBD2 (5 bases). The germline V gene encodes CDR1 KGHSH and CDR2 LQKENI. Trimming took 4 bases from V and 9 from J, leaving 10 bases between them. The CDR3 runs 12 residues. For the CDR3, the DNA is TGTGCCAGCTCACTCGGGGATAGTGAGCAGTTCTTC. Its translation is CASSLGDSEQFF.